This T cell receptor beta chain was captured in a study of PD-L1 blockade in urothelial cancer. Assay: immunoSEQ multiplex PCR; the TCRdb copy retains only in-frame clones and omits some. The sample shows 40,000 to 55,000 clones, nearly 90% of them seen only once. As to time point: pretreatment peripheral blood. Deletions cut 1 base from V and 3 bases from J, with 9 bases between. The length of the CDR3 is 14 residues. CDR1 and CDR2 (germline): SGHTA, FQGNSA. Sequences were derived from PBMCs, sampled around atezolizumab (anti-PD-L1) treatment. V gene TRBV7-2 combines with J gene TRBJ2-5; tentatively, D is TRBD2 (5 bases). This receptor was identified in a donor over 35 with urothelial cancer. The CDR3 DNA reads as TGTGCCAGCAGCTTAGTAGGACTTAAAGAGACCCAGTACTTC. Residues: CASSLVGLKETQYF. The complete variable domain, with remaining parts taken from reference TRBV7-2 and TRBJ2-5, reads GAGVSQSPSNKVTEKGKDVELRCDPISGHTALYWYRQSLGQGLEFLIYFQGNSAPDKSGLPSDRFSAERTGGSVSTLTIQRTQQEDSAVYLCASSLVGLKETQYFGPGTRLLVL.